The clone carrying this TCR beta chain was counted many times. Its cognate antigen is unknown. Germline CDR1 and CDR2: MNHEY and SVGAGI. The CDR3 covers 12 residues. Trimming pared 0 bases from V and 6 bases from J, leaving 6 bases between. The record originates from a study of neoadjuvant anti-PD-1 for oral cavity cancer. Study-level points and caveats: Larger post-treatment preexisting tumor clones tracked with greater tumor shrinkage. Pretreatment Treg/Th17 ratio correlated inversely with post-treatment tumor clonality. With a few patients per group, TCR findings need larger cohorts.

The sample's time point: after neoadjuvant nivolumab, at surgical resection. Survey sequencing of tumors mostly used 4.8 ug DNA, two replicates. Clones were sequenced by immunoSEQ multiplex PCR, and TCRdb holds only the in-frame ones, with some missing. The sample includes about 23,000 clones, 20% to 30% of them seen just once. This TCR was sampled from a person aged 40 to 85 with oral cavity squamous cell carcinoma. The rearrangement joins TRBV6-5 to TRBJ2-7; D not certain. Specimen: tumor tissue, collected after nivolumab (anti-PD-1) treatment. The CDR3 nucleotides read TGTGCCAGCAGTTACTCAGGGCGCGAGCAGTACTTC. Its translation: CASSYSGREQYF.